This passage covers 24 T cell receptor beta chains from one sample sequenced in a study of T cell responses to AZD1222 COVID-19 vaccine. Assay used: immunoSEQ multiplex PCR; TCRdb lists only in-frame clones, some missing. The sample carries about 130,000 clones, about 90% recorded once. The specimen comprised peripheral blood, sampled on day 0 of AZD1222 vaccination. Source of these receptors: an adult in good health.

This chain connects TRBV6-4 to TRBJ2-5, with TRBD1 matching over 8 bases. J lost 5 bases, V lost 6 bases, and 8 bases had no gene match. Per the germline V gene, CDR1 is MRHNA and CDR2 is SNTAGT. The CDR3 sequence is 14 residues long. In DNA form, the CDR3 reads TGTGCCAGCAGCCGGACAGGGAAGGCGGAGACCCAGTACTTC. Its protein product is CASSRTGKAETQYF.

The chain joins TRBV5-4 to TRBJ1-4; TRBD1 agrees at 7 bases. V lost 4 bases, J lost 2 bases, and 2 bases stayed unmatched. Germline CDR1 SGHNT, CDR2 YYREEE (reference sequence). This CDR3 is built from 14 residues. CDR3 residues: CASSKQGTNEKLFF. The CDR3 bases are TGTGCCAGCAGCAAACAGGGGACTAATGAAAAACTGTTTTTT.

The chain couples TRBV9 to TRBJ1-2; D is unresolved. The CDR3 covers 14 residues. V lost 0 bases and J lost 0, with 6 bases in between. CDR1 is SGDLS, CDR2 YYNGEE, per germline. The DNA of the CDR3 is TGTGCCAGCAGCGTAGGTTCCCCTAACTATGGCTACACCTTC. This sequence encodes CASSVGSPNYGYTF.

This clone is a singleton in its sample. The chain uses TRBV6-6 and TRBJ1-5, with TRBD1 matching over 7 bases. The CDR3 totals 14 residues. Germline V gives CDR1 MNHNY, CDR2 SVGAGI (reference sequence). Germline trimming cut 5 bases from V and 4 bases from J; bases unmatched to any gene: 5. CDR3 DNA sequence: TGTGCCAGCAGTACAGACAGGGTAAATCAGCCCCAGCATTTT. Translation: CASSTDRVNQPQHF.

The V gene is TRBV19, the J gene TRBJ2-2; possibly TRBD1 or TRBD2 for D (5 bases each). Between the trimmed V and J ends, which lost 1 base and 6 bases, there was a span of 9 bases. Germline CDR1 is LNHDA and CDR2 is SQIVND (reference sequence). CDR3 size: 14 residues. The CDR3 coding sequence is TGTGCCAGTAGTATAGTACGGGGACCCGGGGAGCTGTTTTTT. This translates into CASSIVRGPGELFF. Supplemented by reference TRBV19 and TRBJ2-2, the full variable domain reads DGGITQSPKYLFRKEGQNVTLSCEQNLNHDAMYWYRQDPGQGLRLIYYSQIVNDFQKGDIAEGYSVSREKKESFPLTVTSAQKNPTAFYLCASSIVRGPGELFFGEGSRLTVL.

This clone came up once. The chain employs TRBV6-2 or TRBV6-3 and TRBJ2-1, with a weak D call TRBD1 (5 bases). The CDR3 totals 12 residues. V shed 5 bases and J shed 7 bases, with 9 bases lying between them. In germline, CDR1 is MNHEY, CDR2 SVGEGT. CDR3 region: CASSLPGNEQFF. For the CDR3, the DNA is TGTGCCAGCAGTCTCCCAGGGAATGAGCAGTTCTTC.

Note on this clone: Other DNA sequences of this sample code for an identical CDR3. The V and J genes are TRBV11-3 and TRBJ2-7, with 7 bases lining up with TRBD2. This CDR3 comprises 13 residues. V trimming: 3 bases; J trimming: 3 bases; junction bases outside the gene matches: 2. CDR1 SGHNT and CDR2 YENEEA come from the germline V gene. CDR3 sequence reads: CASSFRTSYEQYF. CDR3 sequence (DNA): TGTGCCAGCAGCTTCCGGACTAGCTACGAGCAGTACTTC.

The chain combines TRBV20-1 with TRBJ2-3; 9 bases agree with TRBD2. CDR1 DFQATT and CDR2 SNEGSKA come from the germline V gene (reference sequence). With 3 bases clipped from V and 5 bases from J, the junction kept 9 bases outside the gene matches. The CDR3 has 15 residues. Written as DNA, the CDR3 is TGCAGTGCTAGTGCGGCTAGCGGGAACCGAGATACGCAGTATTTT. It translates to CSASAASGNRDTQYF.

The gene calls are TRBV2 and TRBJ2-1; D ambiguous. CDR1 and CDR2 (germline): SNHLY, FYNNEI. The V end lost 2 bases, the J end lost 9 bases, and 5 bases lay between the germline ends. The CDR3 is 11 amino acids. CDR3 bases: TGTGCCAGCAGTGAATACGCTGAGCAGTTCTTC. As protein: CASSEYAEQFF.

This chain joins TRBV24-1 and TRBJ1-2; D is uncertain. CDR3 length: 13 residues. Germline V gene data show CDR1 as KGHDR and CDR2 as SFDVKD. Trimming took off 0 bases at V and 6 bases at J, with 7 bases between the two ends. CDR3 in DNA: TGTGCCACCAGTGATTTGCAGGTCGATGGCTACACCTTC. As protein: CATSDLQVDGYTF.

The rearrangement links TRBV3-1 (or the pseudogene TRBV3-2) to TRBJ1-2; D unresolved. Trimming took 4 bases from V and 4 from J, leaving 13 bases between them. Germline loops: CDR1 LGHDT, CDR2 YNNKEL (reference sequence). There are 14 residues in the CDR3. The CDR3 bases are TGTGCCAGCAGCCGCCCTGGGCTAGTCTATGGCTACACCTTC. It specifies CASSRPGLVYGYTF.

The CDR3 loop reads CASRDSGEDEQFF. The CDR3 coding sequence is TGTGCCAGTAGGGACTCCGGGGAGGATGAGCAGTTCTTC. This chain links TRBV19 with TRBJ2-1, with TRBD2 as a possible D gene (6 bases). This CDR3 has 13 amino acids. In germline, CDR1 is LNHDA, CDR2 SQIVND (reference sequence). The V gene lost 6 bases and the J gene lost 8 bases, with 14 bases spanning the gap.

The chain is built from TRBV4-1 and TRBJ1-2; D not certain. Germline V gives CDR1 MGHRA, CDR2 YSYEKL. V was clipped by 4 bases and J by 6 bases, with 18 bases between them. The CDR3 totals 15 residues. The CDR3 DNA sequence: TGCGCCAGCAGCCTGCGACCCGGTATTAGGGATGGCTACACCTTC. Translation: CASSLRPGIRDGYTF.

J is TRBJ1-1 and V is TRBV7-2, with 9 bases identical to TRBD1. V dropped 4 bases and J dropped 4; count of bases not matched to a gene: 7. The CDR3 is 15 amino acids. Germline lookup yields CDR1 SGHTA and CDR2 FQGNSA. The CDR3 nucleotides are TGTGCCAGCAGCTCCCGGACAGGGGTGGCCACTGAAGCTTTCTTT. This translates into CASSSRTGVATEAFF.

The chain is built from TRBV6-5 and TRBJ2-2; maybe TRBD2 (6 bases). CDR3 size: 12 residues. Germline V gene data show CDR1 as MNHEY and CDR2 as SVGAGI. Trimming removed 8 bases from V and 6 bases from J, with 10 bases in between. CDR3 loop: CASRGVPGELFF. CDR3 coding DNA: TGTGCCAGCCGCGGGGTACCCGGGGAGCTGTTTTTT.

The rearrangement joins TRBV7-9 to TRBJ2-7, with D perhaps given as TRBD1 or TRBD2 (5 bases each). Trimming removed 4 bases at V and 5 bases at J, with 21 bases between. CDR3 size: 16 residues. Germline loops: CDR1 SEHNR, CDR2 FQNEAQ (reference sequence). The CDR3 here is CASSSHDTGRQNEQYF. DNA for the CDR3: TGTGCCAGCAGCTCCCACGACACGGGGCGACAAAACGAGCAGTACTTC.

This chain uses TRBV18 with TRBJ2-7; a possible D gene is TRBD2 (6 bases). The V end lost 2 bases, the J end lost 2 bases, and 16 bases lay between the germline ends. The CDR3 has 16 amino acids. Germline CDR1 KGHSH, CDR2 LQKENI. The CDR3 here is CASSPKSQRVAYEQYF. In DNA form, the CDR3 reads TGTGCCAGCTCACCAAAGTCCCAGCGGGTCGCCTACGAGCAGTACTTC.

The rearrangement links TRBV9 to TRBJ1-2, with a weak D call TRBD1 (6 bases). This CDR3 contains 16 residues. V dropped 2 bases and J dropped 8 bases, with 22 bases sitting between them. From germline, CDR1 is SGDLS and CDR2 YYNGEE. CDR3 DNA sequence: TGTGCCAGCAGCGTTTATAGATCGGACAGTGGGCAGGGCTACACCTTC. Protein sequence: CASSVYRSDSGQGYTF.

This sequence joins TRBV28 and TRBJ1-2, with unresolved D. Germline V CDR1 and CDR2: MDHEN, SYDVKM. V was trimmed by 1 base and J by 7 bases, leaving 7 bases between them. There are 12 residues in the CDR3. CDR3 in DNA: TGTGCCAGCAGTTTATTGGCCGCTGGCTACACCTTC. The encoded protein is CASSLLAAGYTF.

The V and J genes are TRBV12-5 and TRBJ2-5; unclear D gene. The CDR3 length is 11 residues. CDR1 is LGHNT and CDR2 is FRNRAP in the germline V gene. V dropped 5 bases and J dropped 5 bases, with 6 bases sitting between them. CDR3 sequence (DNA): TGTGCTAGTGGTGTGGGGGAGACCCAGTACTTC. Its protein product is CASGVGETQYF.

The sample holds one count of this clone. V is TRBV2 and J is TRBJ1-1, with a possible D match to TRBD1 (5 bases). Trimming removed 3 bases from V and 1 base from J, with 12 bases in between. Germline V gene lookup returns CDR1 SNHLY and CDR2 FYNNEI. The CDR3 loop spans 15 amino acids. CDR3 nucleotide sequence: TGTGCCAGCAGTGACATAGGACAATCGAACACTGAAGCTTTCTTT. Translating it yields CASSDIGQSNTEAFF.

The chain has TRBV27 and TRBJ1-3; D perhaps matches TRBD1 (5 bases). Deletions cut 8 bases from V and 0 bases from J, with 8 bases between. CDR3 length: 13 amino acids. The germline V gene encodes CDR1 MNHEY and CDR2 SMNVEV (reference sequence). The chain's CDR3 is CASRQFSGNTIYF. CDR3 sequence (DNA): TGTGCCAGCCGACAGTTCTCTGGAAACACCATATATTTT.

This chain links TRBV27 with TRBJ1-2; 7 bases map to TRBD1. The length of the CDR3 is 12 residues. V shed 5 bases, J shed 9 bases, and the junction held 6 bases outside the gene matches. Germline loops: CDR1 MNHEY, CDR2 SMNVEV (reference sequence). CDR3 sequence (DNA): TGTGCCAGCAGTACACGACAGGGCCGCTACACCTTC. It encodes CASSTRQGRYTF.

The genes are TRBV30 and TRBJ1-6, with TRBD1 identical over 7 bases. With 2 bases clipped from V and 4 bases from J, the junction kept 8 bases outside the gene matches. This CDR3 is built from 16 residues. Germline V gene lookup returns CDR1 GTSNPN and CDR2 SVGIG (reference sequence). CDR3 nucleotides: TGTGCCTGGAGTCAGGGGGGTCCGGGGTATAATTCACCCCTCCACTTT. Translated: CAWSQGGPGYNSPLHF.